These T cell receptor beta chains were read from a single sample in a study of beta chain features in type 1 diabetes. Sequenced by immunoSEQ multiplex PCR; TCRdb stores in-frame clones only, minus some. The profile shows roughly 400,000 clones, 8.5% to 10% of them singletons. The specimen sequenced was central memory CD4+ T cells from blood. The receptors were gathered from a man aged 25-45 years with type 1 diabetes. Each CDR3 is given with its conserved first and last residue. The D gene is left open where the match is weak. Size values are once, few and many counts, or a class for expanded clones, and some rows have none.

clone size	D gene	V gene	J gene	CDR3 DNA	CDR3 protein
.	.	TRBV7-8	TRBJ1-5	TGTGCCAGCAGCCAAAGGGATCAGCCCCAGCATTTT	CASSQRDQPQHF
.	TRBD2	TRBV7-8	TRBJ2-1	TGTGCCAGCAGCTTAGATGGGACTAGCGGGAGATCCTACAATGAGCAGTTCTTC	CASSLDGTSGRSYNEQFF
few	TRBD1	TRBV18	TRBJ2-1	TGTGCCAGCTCACCCCCCCGTGGCGGACAGGGGGTTTATGAGCAGTTCTTC	CASSPPRGGQGVYEQFF
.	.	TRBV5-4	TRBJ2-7	TGTGCCAGCAGCCGAACAGGGTCATACGAGCAGTACTTC	CASSRTGSYEQYF
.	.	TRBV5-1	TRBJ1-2	TGCGCCAGCAGTGAGGGTTTTGGCTACACCTTC	CASSEGFGYTF
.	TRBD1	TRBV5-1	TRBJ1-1	TGCGCCAGCAGCTGGGACAGCACAGGTGAAGCTTTCTTT	CASSWDSTGEAFF
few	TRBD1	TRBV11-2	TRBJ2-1	TGTGCCAGCAGCTTAAATTTCCCGGGGACAGGGTCGGTTGAGCAGTTCTTC	CASSLNFPGTGSVEQFF
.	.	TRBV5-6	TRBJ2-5	TGTGCCAGCAGCCTAGGGCATGAGACCCAGTACTTC	CASSLGHETQYF
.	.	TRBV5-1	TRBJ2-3	TGCGCCAGCAGCGAATCTAGCGAGGTGATGACAGATACGCAGTATTTT	CASSESSEVMTDTQYF
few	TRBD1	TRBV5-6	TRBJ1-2	TGTGCCAGCAGCTTGGGGGACAGTAACTATGGCTACACCTTC	CASSLGDSNYGYTF
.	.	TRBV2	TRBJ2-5	TGTGCCAGCAGGGGTCTTGATAAAGAGACCCAGTACTTC	CASRGLDKETQYF
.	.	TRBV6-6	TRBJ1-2	TGTGCCAGCAGTTACGGCAGGGAGGCGGATGGCTACACCTTC	CASSYGREADGYTF
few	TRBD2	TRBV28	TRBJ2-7	TGTGCCAGCAGTTCCCCTAGCGGGAGGACCTACGAGCAGTACTTC	CASSSPSGRTYEQYF
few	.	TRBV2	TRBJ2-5	TGTGCCAGCAGTGAAAGACATATGGAGACCCAGTACTTC	CASSERHMETQYF
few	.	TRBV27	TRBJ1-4	TGTGCCAGCAGCCATCAGGGGTCTGGGGAAAAACTGTTTTTT	CASSHQGSGEKLFF
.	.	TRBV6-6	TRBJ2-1	TGTGCCAGCAGTTACCCGGGGGAGCAGTTCTTC	CASSYPGEQFF
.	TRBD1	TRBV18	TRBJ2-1	TGTGCCAGCTCACCACGACAGGGTCTAATGTATGAGCAGTTCTTC	CASSPRQGLMYEQFF
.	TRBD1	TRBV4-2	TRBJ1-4	TGTGCCAGCAGCCAAGATAGGACAGGGGCTAATGAAAAACTGTTTTTT	CASSQDRTGANEKLFF
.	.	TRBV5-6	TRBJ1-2	TGTGCCAGCAGCTTGGAACGGATCCGGGCTGGCTACACCTTC	CASSLERIRAGYTF
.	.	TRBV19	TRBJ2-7	TGTGCCAGTAGTATGTCTCCAGGGGTCATCAACTACGAGCAGTACTTC	CASSMSPGVINYEQYF
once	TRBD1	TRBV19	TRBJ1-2	TGTGCCAGTAGCGCACGGGACAGTTTTCTTGGCTACACCTTC	CASSARDSFLGYTF
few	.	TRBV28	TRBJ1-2	TGTGCCAGCAGTTTGACGGTAACCTATGGCTACACCTTC	CASSLTVTYGYTF
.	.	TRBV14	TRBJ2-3	TGTGCCAGCAGCCAACACATCGGGGACCAGGATACGCAGTATTTT	CASSQHIGDQDTQYF
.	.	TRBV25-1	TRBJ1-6	TGTGCCAGCAGTGAACACAACAGTTCACCCCTCCACTTT	CASSEHNSSPLHF
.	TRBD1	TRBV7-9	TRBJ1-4	TGTGCCAGCAGCAGGGACAGGAATGAAAAACTGTTTTTT	CASSRDRNEKLFF